This entry lists 14 T cell receptor beta chains sequenced from one sample in a study of blood T cells in healthy people across ages (dated by TCRdb to between 2014 and 2017). To prepare the library, 5' RACE was applied. Sequencing relied on an Illumina HiSeq 2500. The second PCR ran for roughly 7 to 12 cycles and used a J-beta primer mix along with a sample-barcoded 5' primer. TCRdb's own reprocessing of the public reads used fastp at Q25 and MiXCR and kept productive beta chains. Rows matching on CDR3 protein sequence are summarized as one entry with the most common DNA and genes. The sample table records over 1,500,000 distinct CDR3 sequences; 49% of these occur just once. The ten largest clones add up to 2.1% of the sample. The sample taken for sequencing was blood. These receptors came from a woman in her thirties or forties in good health.

The V and J genes are TRBV27 and TRBJ1-2; possibly TRBD1 for D (6 bases). This CDR3 spans 14 amino acids. Germline V gene sequence: CDR1 MNHEY, CDR2 SMNVEV (reference sequence). V lost 4 bases and J lost 7, with 16 bases in between. This CDR3 reads CASSSYSQGSGYTF. CDR3 coding DNA: TGTGCCAGCAGTTCCTATTCTCAGGGGAGTGGCTACACCTTC.

The chain recombines TRBV4-2 with TRBJ1-1; no firm D call. V was shortened by 0 bases and J by 0 bases, with 14 bases between the two germline ends. The germline CDR1 and CDR2 sequences are LGHNA and YNFKEQ. This CDR3 has 17 residues. The chain's CDR3 is CASSQDVSVTMNTEAFF. The CDR3 DNA is TGTGCCAGCAGCCAAGACGTGTCTGTCACAATGAACACTGAAGCTTTCTTT.

This clonotype was recorded once. V is TRBV18 and J is TRBJ2-5; a weak D match, TRBD1 (6 bases). The CDR3 loop spans 14 amino acids. Trimming stripped 3 bases from V and 5 bases from J, with 13 bases between. Germline CDR1 KGHSH, CDR2 LQKENI. CDR3 sequence (DNA): TGTGCCAGCTCACCCCCAGACAGGCGGGAGACCCAGTACTTC. As protein: CASSPPDRRETQYF.

The chain joins TRBV29-1 to TRBJ2-1, with D possibly TRBD2 on 5 matching bases. The V end lost 2 bases, the J end lost 1 base, and 9 bases lay between the germline ends. In germline, CDR1 is SQVTM, CDR2 ANQGSEA. This CDR3 has 14 amino acids. CDR3 coding DNA: TGCAGCGTTGAACGGGGTCAGTCCTACAATGAGCAGTTCTTC. As protein: CSVERGQSYNEQFF.

A few counts support this clonotype. This CDR3 is CSARDRQHNEQFF. CDR3 DNA sequence: TGCAGTGCTAGGGACAGGCAGCACAATGAGCAGTTCTTC. The chain carries TRBV20-1 and TRBJ2-1; 7 bases align to TRBD1. V dropped 3 bases and J dropped 5; count of bases not matched to a gene: 4. Per germline, CDR1 DFQATT and CDR2 SNEGSKA (reference sequence). The length of the CDR3 is 13 residues.

In this sample, this clonotype turned up a few times. The chain recombines TRBV3-1 with TRBJ2-7; 7 bases are shared with TRBD1. Germline loops: CDR1 LGHDT, CDR2 YNNKEL (reference sequence). Germline trimming cut 4 bases from V and 6 bases from J; bases unmatched to any gene: 6. The CDR3 extends over 13 amino acids. CDR3 protein: CASSPTRQGEQYF. The CDR3 coding sequence is TGTGCCAGCAGCCCAACCAGACAGGGCGAGCAGTACTTC.

CDR3 loop: CSVRDREANYGYTF. CDR3 DNA sequence: TGCAGCGTTCGGGACAGGGAAGCTAACTATGGCTACACCTTC. The chain is built from TRBV29-1 and TRBJ1-2; 9 nucleotides align to TRBD1. J gave up 0 bases and V 5 bases, and 4 bases lay outside the gene matches. The CDR3 extends over 14 amino acids. The germline CDR1 and CDR2 sequences are SQVTM and ANQGSEA.

V usage is TRBV4-1 and J usage is TRBJ2-6; 9 nucleotides align to TRBD2. Germline-derived CDR1 and CDR2 are MGHRA and YSYEKL. The CDR3 runs to 19 residues. After removal of 1 base from V and 1 base from J, the junction contained 8 bases not matched to a gene. The chain's CDR3 is CASSQGASGTYSGANVLTF. The CDR3 coding sequence is TGCGCCAGCAGCCAAGGCGCTAGCGGGACTTATTCTGGGGCCAACGTCCTGACTTTC.

The V call is TRBV13, the J call TRBJ1-6; D gene uncertain. CDR1 is PRHDT, CDR2 FYEKMQ, per germline (reference sequence). There are 12 residues in the CDR3. Trimming pared 5 bases from V and 10 bases from J, leaving 9 bases between. The CDR3 nucleotides are TGTGCCAGCAGCCAACGATCATCACCCCTCCACTTT. Protein: CASSQRSSPLHF. Drawing the rest from reference TRBV13 and TRBJ1-6, the complete variable domain is AAGVIQSPRHLIKEKRETATLKCYPIPRHDTVYWYQQGPGQDPQFLISFYEKMQSDKGSIPDRFSAQQFSDYHSELNMSSLELGDSALYFCASSQRSSPLHFGNGTRLTVT.

V gene TRBV7-9 combines with J gene TRBJ1-4, with D possibly being TRBD1 (5 bases). Germline V gene lookup returns CDR1 SEHNR and CDR2 FQNEAQ (reference sequence). V lost 6 bases and J 2 bases, leaving 10 bases between the germline ends. This CDR3 has 14 amino acids. The CDR3: CASRLGETNEKLFF. CDR3 sequence (DNA): TGTGCCAGCAGATTGGGGGAGACTAATGAAAAACTGTTTTTT. The full variable domain, with the rest looked up from reference TRBV7-9 and TRBJ1-4, is DTGVSQNPRHKITKRGQNVTFRCDPISEHNRLYWYRQTLGQGPEFLTYFQNEAQLEKSRLLSDRFSAERPKGSFSTLEIQRTEQGDSAMYLCASRLGETNEKLFFGSGTQLSVL.

The rearrangement uses TRBV20-1 and TRBJ2-4; TRBD2 agrees at 7 bases. V dropped 4 bases and J dropped 0; count of bases not matched to a gene: 6. Germline V CDR1 and CDR2: DFQATT, SNEGSKA (reference sequence). This CDR3 spans 15 amino acids. The CDR3 DNA reads TGCAGTGCTATTGGGGGGGTACTAGCCAAAAACATTCAGTACTTC. Amino acid sequence: CSAIGGVLAKNIQYF.

This clonotype was counted a few times. The J gene is TRBJ2-5, the V gene TRBV7-2, with TRBD1 identical over 7 bases. The trim removed 4 bases at V and 2 bases at J, leaving 10 bases unmatched. The CDR3 consists of 16 residues. Germline values: CDR1 SGHTA, CDR2 FQGNSA. The CDR3 nucleotides are TGTGCCAGCAGCTCCACCCTCGGGACAGCACAAGAGACCCAGTACTTC. Protein sequence: CASSSTLGTAQETQYF.

This clonotype was seen at least ten times. The V call is TRBV4-1, the J call TRBJ2-5; D not resolved. Trimming cost V 0 bases and J 7 bases, with 3 bases left between them. The V gene's germline CDR1 is MGHRA and CDR2 YSYEKL. This CDR3 comprises 11 residues. The CDR3 loop reads CASSQEGTQYF. The CDR3 DNA reads as TGCGCCAGCAGCCAAGAAGGGACCCAGTACTTC.

The chain is built from TRBV15 and TRBJ2-1, with D perhaps TRBD1 (6 bases). Trimming removed 5 bases at V and 4 bases at J, with 15 bases between. This CDR3 has 15 residues. Germline-derived CDR1 and CDR2 are LNHNV and YYDKDF (reference sequence). In DNA form, the CDR3 reads TGTGCCACCAGCTTTGGACAGACAACGTACAATGAGCAGTTCTTC. Amino acids: CATSFGQTTYNEQFF.